This T cell receptor beta chain was retrieved from a study of high-grade serous ovarian cancer treatment subgroups. The assay was immunoSEQ multiplex PCR, and TCRdb's table has in-frame clones only and misses some. The sample gives fewer than 9,000 clones, about 70% of which show up once; under 7.5% is in the top ten. Tumor samples were taken before definitive surgery or chemotherapy. Sample: tumor tissue. The receptor was derived from a human donor with high-grade serous ovarian cancer.

The CDR3 region is CAISDGGPTEAFF. In DNA, the CDR3 is TGTGCCATCAGTGATGGGGGGCCCACTGAAGCTTTCTTT. V is TRBV10-3 and J is TRBJ1-1, with D tentatively TRBD1 (6 bases). Trimming pared 3 bases from V and 4 bases from J, leaving 9 bases between. CDR3 length: 13 amino acids. Germline CDR1 is ENHRY and CDR2 is SYGVKD.